This T cell receptor (beta chain) was retrieved from a study of T-cell reconstitution after alpha-beta-depleted transplantation in children. In regard to this clonotype: The antigen remains unidentified.

TCRbeta library preparation incorporated unique molecular identifiers. MiXCR was run by TCRdb on the PCR reads, yielding one entry per CDR3 protein. The sample contains about 980,000 distinct CDR3 sequences, 25% to 30% of which appear only once. Study-wide results and limits: After transplant, high TCRbeta diversity at day 60 in some patients arose from surviving recipient T cells and thymic progenitors. The origin of alpha-beta T cells about two months after transplant was reportedly several hundred expanded graft clones. Newly produced T cells mostly accounted for T-cell counts and diversity one year post-transplant.

V shed 5 bases and J shed 5 bases, with 12 bases lying between them. This CDR3 has 14 residues. The sample in question was PBMCs, mostly from graft donor cells, obtained 360 days after TCRalphabeta/CD19-depleted stem cell transplant. V gene TRBV12-3 or TRBV12-4 combines with J gene TRBJ2-2, with no clear D. The TCR comes from a boy in the first two years of life who had a stem cell transplant for SCID, so the T cells may come from the graft donor. Here the CDR3 reads CASSIPDGTGELFF. The CDR3 DNA reads as TGTGCCAGCAGTATACCGGACGGGACCGGGGAGCTGTTTTTT.